The clone carrying this T cell receptor beta chain was seen a single time. This table comes from immunoSEQ multiplex PCR, and its TCRdb copy is limited to in-frame clones, with some not included. This sample has some 500,000 clones, with 75% to 90% found just once. The treatment: roughly 18 received Ad26.COV2.S at low or high dose, single or two shots; five or six received placebo; per-sample allocation not given. Day 63 following the first vaccine or placebo injection was when the samples were taken. In Boston, an adult donor aged 18-55 years took part. This CDR3 contains 15 residues. The ends were cut back, 2 bases at V and 6 bases at J, with 16 bases in the middle. Germline-derived CDR1 and CDR2 are MNHNS and SASEGT. The data stem from a study of Ad26.COV2.S vaccination and SARS-CoV-2 variants. As for the study in general: Intramuscularly, Ad26.COV2.S was given either once or twice, 56 days apart.

This receptor was taken from a person aged 18-65 years who received the Ad26.COV2.S COVID-19 vaccine or a placebo. The rearrangement joins TRBV6-1 to TRBJ1-2, with TRBD1 as a possible D gene (6 bases). The source material was peripheral blood, sampled in a trial of Ad26.COV2.S vaccine versus placebo. The CDR3, as DNA: TGTGCCAGCAGTGAATGGACAGCAGCTTCCCATGGCTACACCTTC. As protein: CASSEWTAASHGYTF.